The clone carrying this TCR beta chain was seen a single time. V was clipped by 6 bases and J by 4 bases; unmatched bases: 8. Germline CDR1 reads GTSNPN; CDR2 reads SVGIG (reference sequence). There are 14 residues in the CDR3. This sample was included in a study of blood T cells in healthy people across ages. Primers used in a second PCR of roughly 6 to 12 cycles were a sample-barcoded 5' primer and a J-beta primer mix. MiXCR, run by TCRdb on the 5' RACE reads, gives a single entry per CDR3 protein. Of roughly 800,000 distinct CDR3 sequences detected, approximately 24% appear once; the ten largest clones hold under 3%. These sequences were also reported in another study, on T cells of mothers and their children.

The source material was blood. The chain has TRBV30 and TRBJ1-4; 7 bases fit TRBD1. The sequence derives from a boy younger than 18 in good health. The DNA of the CDR3 is TGTGCCTGCAGCCGGGACAGCCTTAATGAAAAACTGTTTTTT. Residues: CACSRDSLNEKLFF.